Included here is one T cell receptor beta chain sequence, with context. Sequencing used immunoSEQ multiplex PCR; TCRdb keeps in-frame clones, though not all of them. The sample includes about 78,000 clones, less than 95% of them seen just once. The sample originates from a study of blood T cell repertoires in COVID-19. Study information: The origin of the acute and convalescent COVID-19 samples was the United States, Italy and Spain.

This receptor was obtained from a woman in her forties or fifties in a cohort sampled during active COVID-19. Sequenced: peripheral blood.

CDR3 sequence reads: CASSASGSSYNEQFF. In DNA form, the CDR3 reads TGTGCCAGCAGCGCAAGCGGGAGCTCCTACAATGAGCAGTTCTTC. This chain uses TRBV7-3 with TRBJ2-1; 8 positions agree with TRBD2. CDR1 and CDR2 (germline): SGHTA, FQGTGA. This CDR3 region has 15 residues. V trimming: 5 bases; J trimming: 0 bases; junction bases outside the gene matches: 3.